The 6 T cell receptor beta chains listed next were all sequenced from one sample in a study of patients and donors after allogeneic stem cell transplantation. MiXCR, run by TCRdb on the RT-PCR reads, gives a single entry per CDR3 protein. The sample has around 240,000 distinct CDR3 sequences, 11% to 15% seen once; the top ten hold approximately 10%. The source material was blood, either unsorted or a sorted T cell fraction (not recorded which). These TCRs come from a human donor who was either an allogeneic HSCT recipient or a stem cell or donor lymphocyte infusion donor (not recorded which). It is not recorded whose cells these are; they may come from a transplant donor.

V usage is TRBV10-3 and J usage is TRBJ1-4, with a possible D match to TRBD1 (5 bases). V dropped 10 bases and J dropped 8 bases, with 14 bases sitting between them. Germline CDR1 and CDR2: ENHRY and SYGVKD. CDR3 length: 12 residues. CDR3 residues: CATQGPGEKLFF. DNA for the CDR3: TGTGCCACTCAGGGACCAGGGGAAAAACTGTTTTTT.

The chain combines TRBV7-3 with TRBJ2-2; D gene ambiguous. V lost 5 bases, J lost 6 bases, and 16 bases lay in between. CDR1 is SGHTA and CDR2 is FQGTGA in the germline V gene. The CDR3 totals 15 residues. The CDR3 DNA is TGTGCCAGCAGCGCCTGGCTGGGGTCCGCCGGGGAGCTGTTTTTT. Translating gives CASSAWLGSAGELFF.

V gene TRBV12-3 or TRBV12-4 combines with J gene TRBJ1-3; TRBD1 agrees at 8 bases. V shed 6 bases, J shed 2 bases, and the junction held 3 bases outside the gene matches. The CDR3 contains 14 residues. The CDR3 is CASRPTGAGNTIYF. DNA for the CDR3: TGTGCCAGCAGACCGACAGGGGCTGGAAACACCATATATTTT.

This clonotype was picked up a small number of times. The genes are TRBV9 and TRBJ1-1; 12 nucleotides line up with TRBD1. From germline, CDR1 is SGDLS and CDR2 YYNGEE. The V and J ends lost 4 bases and 9 bases, in that order; junction bases with no gene match: 10. The CDR3 is 15 amino acids. This chain's CDR3 is CASSPHGTGGKKAFF. CDR3 DNA: TGTGCCAGCAGCCCCCACGGGACAGGGGGCAAGAAAGCTTTCTTT.

This clonotype was seen a few times. The genes are TRBV9 and TRBJ2-1, with a tentative D call TRBD1 (5 bases). The CDR3 spans 15 residues. V shed 0 bases and J shed 5 bases, with 12 bases lying between them. Germline CDR1 reads SGDLS; CDR2 reads YYNGEE. In DNA, the CDR3 is TGTGCCAGCAGCGTAGCTACTTTAGGGGACAATGAGCAGTTCTTC. Translated: CASSVATLGDNEQFF.

The J gene is TRBJ2-1, the V gene TRBV9; 13 positions agree with TRBD2. V was pared by 3 bases and J by 7 bases, with 10 bases of the junction left unmatched. The CDR3 loop spans 17 amino acids. Germline loops: CDR1 SGDLS, CDR2 YYNGEE. CDR3 in amino acids: CASSGQTSGRFWNEQFF. Here the CDR3 DNA reads TGTGCCAGCAGCGGACAGACTAGCGGGAGGTTCTGGAATGAGCAGTTCTTC.